The rows below give T cell receptor beta chains drawn from one sample of a study of T cells in Graves' hyperthyroidism and ophthalmopathy. One entry per CDR3 protein, called by TCRdb with MiXCR from the multiplex PCR reads. The data hold roughly 660,000 distinct CDR3 sequences, with 15% to 20% observed a single time. Sequencing was performed on blood. Every receptor here comes from a man aged 45-60 years with Graves' hyperthyroidism. Both conserved end residues are part of each CDR3. A D gene is named only where the DNA matches it firmly. Clone size is stated in some rows and not others, as once, few, many or a class when expanded.

d_call j_call clone_size v_call cdr3_aa cdr3_nt
- TRBJ2-7 - TRBV3-1 CASSQERGTLSYEQYF TGTGCCAGCAGCCAAGAACGTGGGACCCTCTCCTACGAGCAGTACTTC
TRBD1 TRBJ1-2 - TRBV4-1 CASSQGGGKGRPGDRVLGGYTF TGCGCCAGCAGCCAAGGCGGGGGAAAAGGTCGCCCTGGGGACAGGGTCCTTGGGGGCTACACCTTC
- TRBJ2-5 many TRBV2 CALIKGETQYF TGTGCCCTCATAAAGGGGGAGACCCAGTACTTC
- TRBJ2-2 many TRBV5-1 CASSLEGTGELFF TGTGCCAGCAGTTTAGAGGGGACCGGGGAGCTGTTTTTT
- TRBJ2-4 - TRBV6-1 CASTLRAESRAKNIQYF TGTGCCAGCACCCTACGGGCGGAATCTCGAGCCAAAAACATTCAGTACTTC
- TRBJ2-1 many TRBV12-3/TRBV12-4 CASSLKFIGGGYNEQFF TGTGCCAGCAGTTTAAAATTCATAGGCGGCGGGTACAATGAGCAGTTCTTC
TRBD2 TRBJ2-7 few TRBV5-1 CASSWTSGTTYEQYF TGCGCCAGCAGTTGGACTAGCGGTACAACCTACGAGCAGTACTTC
- TRBJ2-2 many TRBV28 CASSLPLVTSGPSLTGELFF TGTGCCAGCAGTTTACCCCTGGTAACCAGCGGCCCATCGTTGACCGGGGAGCTGTTTTTT
TRBD2 TRBJ2-5 - TRBV10-3 CAITPDRLAGVETQYF TGTGCCATCACCCCCGATCGACTAGCGGGAGTGGAGACCCAGTACTTC
- TRBJ2-3 - TRBV6-2/TRBV6-3 CASSPVGGPTDTQYF TGTGCCAGCAGCCCCGTGGGGGGCCCCACAGATACGCAGTATTTT
TRBD2 TRBJ2-1 few TRBV5-1 CASSRQRGGYNEQFF TGCGCCAGCAGCCGCCAACGGGGGGGTTACAATGAGCAGTTCTTC
TRBD2 TRBJ2-4 few TRBV7-8 CASSLGPERDPAKNIQYF TGTGCCAGCAGCTTAGGGCCCGAGCGGGACCCAGCCAAAAACATTCAGTACTTC
TRBD2 TRBJ2-1 many TRBV5-1 CASSSILADNYNEQFF TGCGCCAGCAGCTCTATACTAGCGGATAATTACAATGAGCAGTTCTTC
- TRBJ2-1 few TRBV2 CASKRSLLNYNEQFF TGTGCCAGCAAGAGATCCCTTCTCAATTACAATGAGCAGTTCTTC
- TRBJ2-7 many TRBV6-2/TRBV6-3 CASSYRGEGPYEQYF TGTGCCAGCAGTTACAGGGGGGAGGGTCCCTACGAGCAGTACTTC
- TRBJ2-1 - TRBV4-2 CASSQDITRGSYNEQFF TGTGCCAGCAGCCAAGATATCACACGGGGCTCCTACAATGAGCAGTTCTTC
TRBD2 TRBJ2-1 - TRBV20-1 CSAIRLARANEQFF TGCAGTGCCATCAGACTAGCCCGGGCCAATGAGCAGTTCTTC
- TRBJ2-5 - TRBV5-1 CASSLVEYFGSETQYF TGCGCCAGCAGCTTGGTAGAGTATTTCGGGTCAGAGACCCAGTACTTC
- TRBJ2-4 many TRBV10-3 CAISESWDKAKNIQYF TGTGCCATCAGTGAGTCCTGGGACAAAGCCAAAAACATTCAGTACTTC
- TRBJ1-2 few TRBV2 CASMGPGQPNYGYTF TGTGCCAGCATGGGCCCCGGACAGCCAAACTATGGCTACACCTTC
- TRBJ1-5 - TRBV7-2 CASSLTNQPQHF TGTGCCAGCAGCTTAACTAATCAGCCCCAGCATTTT
- TRBJ2-3 many TRBV12-3/TRBV12-4 CASSPRLADTQYF TGTGCCAGCAGTCCCAGACTAGCAGATACGCAGTATTTT
- TRBJ2-2 few TRBV9 CASSAIAQIETGELFF TGTGCCAGCAGCGCAATAGCGCAAATAGAGACCGGGGAGCTGTTTTTT
- TRBJ1-2 - TRBV7-9 CASSLRSNYGYTF TGTGCCAGCAGCTTAAGGTCTAACTATGGCTACACCTTC
TRBD1 TRBJ1-4 - TRBV29-1 CSVDRQGGLFF TGCAGCGTAGATAGACAGGGAGGACTGTTTTTT
TRBD1 TRBJ1-5 - TRBV28 CASSFGQASNQPQHF TGTGCCAGCAGTTTCGGACAGGCCAGCAATCAGCCCCAGCATTTT
TRBD2 TRBJ2-5 - TRBV5-8 CALGPGGRAEETQYF TGTGCCCTAGGCCCCGGCGGGAGGGCCGAAGAGACCCAGTACTTC
TRBD2 TRBJ2-1 many TRBV11-2 CASSLRAGGPNNEQFF TGTGCCAGCAGCCTACGAGCGGGAGGGCCTAACAATGAGCAGTTCTTC
- TRBJ2-5 - TRBV24-1 CATSPTGFEQETQYF TGTGCCACAAGTCCTACCGGGTTCGAACAAGAGACCCAGTACTTC
- TRBJ2-7 many TRBV7-8 CASSSRSGLSYEQYF TGTGCCAGCAGCTCCCGATCGGGACTGTCCTACGAGCAGTACTTC
TRBD1 TRBJ1-5 - TRBV20-1 CSARRTGGSLNQPQHF TGCAGTGCTCGTCGGACAGGGGGCTCCCTCAATCAGCCCCAGCATTTT
- TRBJ2-3 few TRBV4-2 CASSQESRGFTDTQYF TGTGCCAGCAGCCAAGAGTCTCGCGGATTCACAGATACGCAGTATTTT
TRBD1 TRBJ2-7 - TRBV9 CASSPTGTGGSEQYF TGTGCCAGCAGCCCAACCGGGACAGGGGGGAGCGAGCAGTACTTC
TRBD2 TRBJ2-2 few TRBV24-1 CATSGGRGGLAGDQNTGELFF TGTGCCACCAGTGGTGGCAGGGGGGGACTAGCGGGAGATCAGAACACCGGGGAGCTGTTTTTT
- TRBJ1-1 - TRBV7-2 CASSLSPGRGTEAFF TGTGCCAGCAGCTTAAGTCCGGGACGTGGCACTGAAGCTTTCTTT
- TRBJ1-6 many TRBV19 CASTPGTSQRSPLHF TGTGCCAGTACCCCCGGGACGTCCCAACGTTCACCCCTCCACTTT
TRBD2 TRBJ2-7 many TRBV7-2 CASSLDSRIGRAYEQYF TGTGCCAGCAGCTTAGATTCCCGAATCGGGAGGGCATACGAGCAGTACTTC
TRBD1 TRBJ1-1 many TRBV5-1 CASSTGQGTFF TGCGCCAGCAGCACCGGACAGGGAACTTTCTTT
TRBD1 TRBJ1-2 few TRBV29-1 CSVEPLGQGYGYTF TGCAGCGTTGAGCCGTTGGGACAGGGCTATGGCTACACCTTC
TRBD1 TRBJ1-4 - TRBV6-2/TRBV6-3 CASTRDRINEKLLF TGTGCCAGCACCCGGGACAGAATTAATGAAAAACTGCTTTTT
- TRBJ2-2 - TRBV10-1 CATNGETRELFF TGCGCCACCAACGGGGAAACCCGGGAGCTGTTTTTT
- TRBJ1-5 few TRBV20-1 CSASGGDQPQHF TGCAGTGCTAGTGGGGGGGATCAGCCCCAGCATTTT
- TRBJ2-3 - TRBV9 CASSVGSRGSTDTQYF TGTGCCAGCAGCGTAGGGAGTCGGGGGTCCACAGATACGCAGTATTTT
- TRBJ1-3 few TRBV19 CASIGAPGNTIYF TGTGCCAGTATTGGGGCGCCGGGAAACACCATATATTTT
- TRBJ2-7 many TRBV7-6 CASSLLSGLSYEQYF TGTGCCAGCAGCTTACTGAGCGGCCTATCCTACGAGCAGTACTTC
TRBD2 TRBJ2-7 - TRBV7-8 CASSPQRGSYEQYF TGTGCCAGCAGCCCTCAGCGGGGTTCCTACGAGCAGTACTTC
- TRBJ1-2 many TRBV2 CASSEGTAYGYTF TGTGCCAGCAGTGAAGGGACAGCCTATGGCTACACCTTC
TRBD2 TRBJ2-7 - TRBV19 CASSIDSTSAIYEQYF TGTGCCAGTAGTATAGACTCGACTAGCGCAATCTACGAGCAGTACTTC
- TRBJ2-3 - TRBV18 CASSPLRGSGTDTQYF TGTGCCAGCTCGCCCCTCCGGGGAAGTGGTACAGATACGCAGTATTTT
TRBD1 TRBJ1-3 - TRBV9 CASSVDLGTGAGNTIYF TGTGCCAGCAGCGTAGATTTGGGGACAGGGGCTGGAAACACCATATATTTT
TRBD1 TRBJ1-1 many TRBV18 CASSRGDSLNTEAFF TGTGCCAGCTCACGCGGGGACAGTCTGAACACTGAAGCTTTCTTT
- TRBJ2-7 many TRBV18 CASSPETSLSYEQYF TGTGCCAGCTCACCAGAGACGAGTCTCTCCTACGAGCAGTACTTC
TRBD2 TRBJ2-1 few TRBV27 CASSLQREIYNEQFF TGTGCCAGCAGTTTACAGCGGGAGATATACAATGAGCAGTTCTTC
- TRBJ2-4 many TRBV2 CASRDSFFAKNIQYF TGTGCCAGCAGGGACTCCTTCTTTGCCAAAAACATTCAGTACTTC
TRBD1 TRBJ1-1 few TRBV28 CASSLPLDRGSARIEAFF TGTGCCAGCAGTTTACCCCTGGACAGGGGCTCGGCGCGCATTGAAGCTTTCTTT
TRBD1 TRBJ2-7 many TRBV12-3/TRBV12-4 CASSFWGQGAYEQYF TGTGCCAGCAGTTTTTGGGGACAGGGGGCCTACGAGCAGTACTTC
- TRBJ1-1 many TRBV4-1 CASSQERQSEAFF TGCGCCAGCAGCCAAGAACGGCAATCAGAAGCTTTCTTT